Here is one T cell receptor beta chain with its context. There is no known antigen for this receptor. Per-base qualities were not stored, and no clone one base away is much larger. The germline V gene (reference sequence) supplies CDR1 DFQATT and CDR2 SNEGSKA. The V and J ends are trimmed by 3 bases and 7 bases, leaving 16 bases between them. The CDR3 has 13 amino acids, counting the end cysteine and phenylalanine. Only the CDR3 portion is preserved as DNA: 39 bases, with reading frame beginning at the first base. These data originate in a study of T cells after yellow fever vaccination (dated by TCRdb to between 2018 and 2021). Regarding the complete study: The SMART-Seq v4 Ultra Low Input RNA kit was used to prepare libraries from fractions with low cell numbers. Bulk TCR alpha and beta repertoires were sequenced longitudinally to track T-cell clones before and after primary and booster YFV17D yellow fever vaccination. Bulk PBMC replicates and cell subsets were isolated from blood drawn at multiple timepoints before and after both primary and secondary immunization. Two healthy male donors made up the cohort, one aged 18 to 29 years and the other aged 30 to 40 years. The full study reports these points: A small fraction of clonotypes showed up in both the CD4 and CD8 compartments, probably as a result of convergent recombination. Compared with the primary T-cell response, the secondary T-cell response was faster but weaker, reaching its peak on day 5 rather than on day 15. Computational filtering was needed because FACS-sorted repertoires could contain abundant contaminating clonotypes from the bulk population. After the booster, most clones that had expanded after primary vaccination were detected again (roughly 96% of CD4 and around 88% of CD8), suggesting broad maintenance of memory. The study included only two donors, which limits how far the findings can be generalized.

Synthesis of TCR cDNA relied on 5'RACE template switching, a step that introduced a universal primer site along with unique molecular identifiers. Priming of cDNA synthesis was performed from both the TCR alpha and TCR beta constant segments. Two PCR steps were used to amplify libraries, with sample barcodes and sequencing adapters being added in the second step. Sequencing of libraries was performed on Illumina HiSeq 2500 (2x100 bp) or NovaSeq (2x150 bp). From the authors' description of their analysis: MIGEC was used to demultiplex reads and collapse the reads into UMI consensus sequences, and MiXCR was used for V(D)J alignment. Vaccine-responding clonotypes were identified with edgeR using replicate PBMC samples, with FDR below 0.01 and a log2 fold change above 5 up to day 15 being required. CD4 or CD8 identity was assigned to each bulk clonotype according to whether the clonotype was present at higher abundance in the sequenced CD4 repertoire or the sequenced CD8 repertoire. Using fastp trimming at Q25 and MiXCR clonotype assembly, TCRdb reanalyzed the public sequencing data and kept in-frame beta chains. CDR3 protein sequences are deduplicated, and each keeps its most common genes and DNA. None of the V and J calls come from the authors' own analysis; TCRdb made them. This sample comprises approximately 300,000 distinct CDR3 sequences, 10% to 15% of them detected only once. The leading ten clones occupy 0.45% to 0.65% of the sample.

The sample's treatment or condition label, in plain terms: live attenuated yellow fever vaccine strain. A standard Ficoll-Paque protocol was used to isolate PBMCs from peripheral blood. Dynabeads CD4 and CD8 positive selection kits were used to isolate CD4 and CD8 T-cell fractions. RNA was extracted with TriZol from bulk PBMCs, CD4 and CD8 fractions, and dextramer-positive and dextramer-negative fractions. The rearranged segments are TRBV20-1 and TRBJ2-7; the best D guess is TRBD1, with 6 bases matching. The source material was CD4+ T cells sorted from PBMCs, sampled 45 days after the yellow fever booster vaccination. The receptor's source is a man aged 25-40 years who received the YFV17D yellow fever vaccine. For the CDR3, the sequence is CSASGGAGVEQYF. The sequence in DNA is TGCAGTGCTAGTGGTGGGGCAGGGGTTGAGCAGTACTTC.